Shown below are 4 T cell receptor beta chains from a single sample sequenced in a study of shared clonotypes between healthy human individuals. Only in-frame clones appear in the TCRdb table, and some are missing; sequencing was by immunoSEQ multiplex PCR. The sample includes about 2.1 million clones, approximately 94% seen only once; the top ten take about 1.8%. CD8 cells regarded as naive lacked CD45RO, were positively chosen for CCR7, and omitted terminally differentiated effector memory CD45RA+ cells. The sample taken for sequencing was naive CD8+ T cells from PBMCs. The receptors were gathered from a young man in good health. Some clones in this sample may be carry-over from other donors' samples.

This chain connects TRBV28 to TRBJ2-3; the match to TRBD1 covers 9 bases. From germline, CDR1 is MDHEN and CDR2 SYDVKM. With 6 bases clipped from V and 2 bases from J, the junction kept 6 bases outside the gene matches. The CDR3 covers 15 residues. In DNA, the CDR3 is TGTGCCAGCAGCCCCGGGACAGGGAACACAGATACGCAGTATTTT. The encoded protein is CASSPGTGNTDTQYF.

The CDR3, as DNA: TGTGCCAGCAGCTGGTCCGGGACAGGAGCCTACGAGCAGTACTTC. It is translated as CASSWSGTGAYEQYF. The rearrangement joins TRBV13 to TRBJ2-7; 8 bases are a match to TRBD1. Germline lookup yields CDR1 PRHDT and CDR2 FYEKMQ (reference sequence). CDR3 length: 15 amino acids. The V and J ends lost 4 bases and 2 bases, in that order; junction bases with no gene match: 7.

The chain combines TRBV10-3 with TRBJ1-1, with D hard to call. This CDR3 is built from 14 residues. Germline V gene lookup returns CDR1 ENHRY and CDR2 SYGVKD. Trimming stripped 3 bases from V and 1 base from J, with 9 bases between. CDR3 sequence: CAISDHRANTEAFF. In DNA form, the CDR3 reads TGTGCCATCAGTGACCATCGGGCGAACACTGAAGCTTTCTTT.

The chain carries TRBV13 and TRBJ2-1; D gene unclear. Deletions cut 6 bases from V and 8 bases from J, with 8 bases between. The CDR3 runs to 11 residues. CDR1 and CDR2 (germline): PRHDT, FYEKMQ (reference sequence). As DNA, the CDR3 is TGTGCCAGCAGGGTTGGAGATGAGCAGTTCTTC. It yields the protein CASRVGDEQFF.